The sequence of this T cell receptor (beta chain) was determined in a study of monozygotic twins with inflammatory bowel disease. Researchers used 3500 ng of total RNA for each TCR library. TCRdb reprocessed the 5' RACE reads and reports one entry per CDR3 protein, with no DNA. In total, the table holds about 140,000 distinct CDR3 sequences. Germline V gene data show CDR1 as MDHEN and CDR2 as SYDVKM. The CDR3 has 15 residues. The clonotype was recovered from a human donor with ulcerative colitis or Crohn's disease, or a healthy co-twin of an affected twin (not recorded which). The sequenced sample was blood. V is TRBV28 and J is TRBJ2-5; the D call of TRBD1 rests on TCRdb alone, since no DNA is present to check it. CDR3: CASTGTAGPRETQYF. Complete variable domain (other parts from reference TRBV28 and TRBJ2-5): DVKVTQSSRYLVKRTGEKVFLECVQDMDHENMFWYRQDPGLGLRLIYFSYDVKMKEKGDIPEGYSVSREKKERFSLILESASTNQTSMYLCASTGTAGPRETQYFGPGTRLLVL.